This TCR beta chain derives from a study of cytomegalovirus exposure and HLA in healthy donors. 13 Jbeta primers and 60 Vbeta primers were used for the PCR. TCRdb's table, derived via immunoSEQ multiplex PCR, lists solely in-frame clones and lacks some. In the table there are about 96,000 clones, roughly 74% of which are singletons. On this clone: Its antigen remains unknown.

The CDR3 runs to 14 residues. The V gene's germline CDR1 is SGHNT and CDR2 YYREEE (reference sequence). Unmatched junction bases numbered 0, after V lost 0 bases and J lost 3 bases. General study findings and limits: The records held CMV serostatus as the only immune exposure information.

What was sequenced was PBMCs. The chain carries TRBV5-4 and TRBJ2-7; 10 positions agree with TRBD1. The clonotype originates from a female donor in good health and CMV-seropositive. The CDR3 nucleotides read TGTGCCAGCAGCTTGGGGACAGGGGGCTACGAGCAGTACTTC. Its protein is CASSLGTGGYEQYF.